This T cell receptor (beta chain) was identified during a study of T cells after yellow fever vaccination. The length of the CDR3 is 10 residues. Trimming took 1 base from V and 5 from J, leaving 3 bases between them. CDR1 and CDR2 from the germline V gene are GTSNPN and SVGIG (reference sequence). TCRdb re-called the 5' RACE reads with MiXCR, one entry per CDR3 protein. The data hold 510,000 or so distinct CDR3 sequences, with roughly 19% observed a single time. Sequenced material: PBMCs, taken 15 days after the yellow fever booster vaccination. The clonotype originates from a man in his thirties or forties who received the YFV17D yellow fever vaccine. This chain joins TRBV30 and TRBJ2-7; D gene unclear. The DNA of the CDR3 is TGTGCCTGGAGTGAGGACGAGCAGTACTTC. The encoded protein is CAWSEDEQYF.